This paragraph reports one TCR beta chain. The antigen it recognizes is unknown. Base qualities are missing; no much larger clone stands one base away. The immunoSEQ Assay, a bias-controlled multiplex PCR, was used to amplify TCRbeta CDR3 regions from genomic DNA. The study's own analysis went as follows. Nucleated cell counts per sample were estimated from amplification of reference gene primers within the assay. Sequence reads were collapsed and filtered to measure the absolute abundance of every unique TCRbeta CDR3 rearrangement. For each sample, productive Simpson clonality was calculated by taking the square root of Simpson's diversity index across productive rearrangements. TCRdb carries this immuneACCESS record with in-frame sequences only. Its versions omit some clonotypes, under half of them owing to an unresolved V gene in the studies checked, with the rest unexplained. Clone size and the V and J calls come from that table; the DNA yielded D and trimming. The sample table lists roughly 320,000 clones, 70% to 90% of them with a count of one. Clones ranked in the top ten supply over 1% of the sample.

The collaborating institutions used their own protocols to collect whole blood in K2EDTA tubes. For TCRbeta analysis, collaborators shipped samples as frozen whole blood, isolated PBMCs, or DNA extracted from either of those sample types. Trimming takes 7 bases from V and 3 bases from J, and the germline ends sit 15 bases apart. The CDR3 runs 14 amino acids, cysteine and phenylalanine included. Solely the CDR3 DNA is kept, with 42 bases framed from the first base. The germline V gene specifies MNHEY as CDR1 and SVGAGI as CDR2. This sample is part of a study of blood T cell repertoires in COVID-19 (dated by TCRdb to the early 2020s). Regarding the research as a whole: Samples covering the acute and convalescent phases of COVID-19 were provided by collaborators in the United States, Italy and Spain. The dataset comprised deeply sampled blood TCRbeta repertoires from subjects exposed to, actively infected with, or recovered from COVID-19. The samples were drawn from two sources: the first 160 participants of the ongoing ImmuneRACE study, and fewer than 1,500 subjects contributed by 6 global collaborators. The material from the prospective study consisted of cDNA or gDNA derived from T cells, B-cell-depleted T cells, or PBMCs. The repertoires were released in a freely available public database meant as a resource for research on the immune response to SARS-CoV-2. HLA class I and class II types, where available, came from metadata supplied by the sample provider rather than from assay-based typing. A de-identified subject ID, COVID-19 status, age in years and sex were almost always included in the sample metadata.

Overall study outcomes, separate from this receptor: Clinical and demographic metadata were provided uncurated, with the amount varying by source and participant.

The V and J segments used are TRBV6-5 and TRBJ1-1; TRBD1 is a possible D gene, resting on 6 matching bases. The TCR originated in a man in his sixties or seventies with acute or convalescent COVID-19. The material sequenced was peripheral blood. The CDR3 protein: CASNIQGFYTEAFF. The nucleotide sequence reads TGTGCCAGCAATATACAGGGCTTCTACACTGAAGCTTTCTTT.